What follows is one TCR beta chain and its context. V was trimmed by 0 bases and J by 1 base, leaving 7 bases between them. CDR1 is ENHRY and CDR2 is SYGVKD in the germline V gene. The CDR3 has 15 amino acids. The source of the sample is a study of blood T cell repertoires in COVID-19. The table came from immunoSEQ multiplex PCR; TCRdb's copy has only in-frame clones and leaves some out. The top ten hold 0.7% to 0.85% of the sample, which has fewer than 500,000 clones, around 90% seen once. The V call is TRBV10-3, the J call TRBJ1-5, with D unresolved. This clonotype originated in a man younger than 30 with COVID-19, enrolled during active disease. Sequences were obtained from peripheral blood. CDR3 bases: TGTGCCATCAGTGAGTCTCAGGAAAGCAATCAGCCCCAGCATTTT. Protein sequence: CAISESQESNQPQHF.